The sequence of this TCR beta chain was determined in a study of beta chain features in type 1 diabetes. Across the study: Sorted cells, about 99 million in number, were examined across all samples.

Averaging approximately 120 mL, one heparinised blood draw came from each individual donor. Purity above 95% was achieved in all sorted populations. CDR3 length: 14 amino acids. Germline V gene data show CDR1 as SGHTA and CDR2 as FQGTGA. The J segment lost 0 bases and the V segment lost 6 bases, leaving 0 bases of the junction unmatched. The sample holds a few counts of this clone. Antigen specificity is unknown. Broader study findings: Shortening that was moderate but significant affected the TCRB CDR3s of Type 1 diabetes patients in all four CD4+ subsets.

All of the isolated RNA was reverse transcribed, so expressed TCRB transcripts were sequenced. Here immunoSEQ multiplex PCR was the method, and the copy in TCRdb shows in-frame clones only, minus some. The top ten hold more than 0.45% of the sample, which has about 150,000 clones, about a tenth seen once. This rearrangement joins TRBV7-3 to TRBJ2-2; 8 positions match TRBD2. The sequencing input was central memory CD4+ T cells from blood. The origin of this receptor is a man aged 25-40 years with type 1 diabetes. In DNA form, the CDR3 reads TGTGCCAGCAGGACTAGCGCGAACACCGGGGAGCTGTTTTTT. Translation gives CASRTSANTGELFF.